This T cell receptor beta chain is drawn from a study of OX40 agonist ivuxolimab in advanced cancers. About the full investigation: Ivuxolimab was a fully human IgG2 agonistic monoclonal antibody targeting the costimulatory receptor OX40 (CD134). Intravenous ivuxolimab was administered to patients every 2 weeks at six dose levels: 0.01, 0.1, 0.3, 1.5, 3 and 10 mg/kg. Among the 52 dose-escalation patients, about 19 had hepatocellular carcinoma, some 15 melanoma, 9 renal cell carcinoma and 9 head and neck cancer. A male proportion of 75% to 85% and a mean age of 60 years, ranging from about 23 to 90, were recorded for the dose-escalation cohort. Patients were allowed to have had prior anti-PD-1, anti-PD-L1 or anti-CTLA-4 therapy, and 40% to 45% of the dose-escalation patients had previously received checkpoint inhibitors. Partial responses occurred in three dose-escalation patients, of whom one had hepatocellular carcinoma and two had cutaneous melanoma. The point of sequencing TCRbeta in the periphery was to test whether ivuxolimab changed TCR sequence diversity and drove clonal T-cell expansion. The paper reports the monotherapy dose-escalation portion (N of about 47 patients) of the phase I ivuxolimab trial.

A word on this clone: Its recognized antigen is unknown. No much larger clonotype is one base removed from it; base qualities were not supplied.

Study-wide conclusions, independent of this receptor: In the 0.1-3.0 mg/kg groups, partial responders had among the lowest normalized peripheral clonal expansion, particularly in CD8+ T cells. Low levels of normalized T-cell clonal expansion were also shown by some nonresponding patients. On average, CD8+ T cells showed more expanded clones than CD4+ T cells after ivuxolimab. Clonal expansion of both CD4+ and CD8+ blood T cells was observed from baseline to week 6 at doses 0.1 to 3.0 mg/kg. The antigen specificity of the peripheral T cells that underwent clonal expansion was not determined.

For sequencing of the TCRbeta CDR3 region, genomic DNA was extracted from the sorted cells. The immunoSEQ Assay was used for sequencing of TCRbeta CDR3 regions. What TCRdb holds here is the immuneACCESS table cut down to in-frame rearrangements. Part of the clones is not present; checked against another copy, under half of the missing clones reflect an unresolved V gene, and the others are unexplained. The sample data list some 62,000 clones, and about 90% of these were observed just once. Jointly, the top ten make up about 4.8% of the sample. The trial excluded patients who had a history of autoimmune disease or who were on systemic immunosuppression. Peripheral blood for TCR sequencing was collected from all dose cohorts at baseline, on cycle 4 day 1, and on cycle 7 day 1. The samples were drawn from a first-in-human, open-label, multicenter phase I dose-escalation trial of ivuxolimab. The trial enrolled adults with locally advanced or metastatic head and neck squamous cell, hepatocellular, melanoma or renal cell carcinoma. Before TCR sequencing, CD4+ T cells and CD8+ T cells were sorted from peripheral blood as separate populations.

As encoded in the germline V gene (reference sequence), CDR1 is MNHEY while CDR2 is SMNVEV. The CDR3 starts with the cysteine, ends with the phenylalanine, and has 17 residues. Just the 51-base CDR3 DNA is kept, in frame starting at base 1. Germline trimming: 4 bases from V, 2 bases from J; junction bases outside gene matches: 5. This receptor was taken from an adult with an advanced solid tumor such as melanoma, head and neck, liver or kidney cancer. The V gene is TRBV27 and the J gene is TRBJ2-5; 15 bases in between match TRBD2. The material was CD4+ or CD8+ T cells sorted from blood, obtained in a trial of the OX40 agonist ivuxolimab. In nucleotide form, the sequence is TGTGCCAGCAGTTACCTCGGACTAGCGGGAGGGCAAGAGACCCAGTACTTC. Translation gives CASSYLGLAGGQETQYF.